The 21 T cell receptor beta chains below were found in one sample sequenced in a study of patients and donors after allogeneic stem cell transplantation (dated by TCRdb to the early 2020s). Receptors were amplified or captured by RT-PCR. The sequencing machine was a NextSeq 550. TCRdb reanalyzed the raw reads on its own, using fastp at Q25 for trimming and MiXCR for clone calling, and kept in-frame beta chains. Rows merge per CDR3 protein into single entries with the most common DNA and genes. The sample table records approximately 33,000 distinct CDR3 sequences; about 6.8% of these occur just once. Roughly 34% of the sample goes to the ten largest clones. Sequenced material: blood, either unsorted or a sorted T cell fraction (not recorded which). These receptors all stem from a human donor who was either an allogeneic HSCT recipient or a stem cell or donor lymphocyte infusion donor (not recorded which). It is not recorded whose cells these are; they may come from a transplant donor.

A few counts support this clonotype. V is TRBV20-1 and J is TRBJ2-1; 14 nucleotides match TRBD2. J lost 5 bases, V lost 6 bases, and 9 bases had no gene match. In germline, CDR1 is DFQATT, CDR2 SNEGSKA (reference sequence). This CDR3 contains 16 residues. The CDR3 spells CSAYGLAGGKDNEQFF. The CDR3 DNA reads TGCAGTGCCTACGGACTAGCGGGAGGCAAGGACAATGAGCAGTTCTTC.

This rearrangement joins TRBV6-5 to TRBJ2-7; D not certain. Trimming removed 4 bases from V and 4 bases from J, with 11 bases in between. Germline V gene sequence: CDR1 MNHEY, CDR2 SVGAGI. The CDR3 length is 13 residues. CDR3 amino acids: CASSFGPFYEQYF. The CDR3 region has the DNA TGTGCCAGCAGTTTTGGTCCTTTTTACGAGCAGTACTTC.

This clonotype was seen at least ten times. The CDR3 bases are TGTGCCAGCAGCTTAGGGACAGTTAACAATGAGCAGTTCTTC. As protein: CASSLGTVNNEQFF. This sequence joins TRBV7-9 and TRBJ2-1; tentatively, D is TRBD1 (6 bases). This CDR3 comprises 14 residues. Germline V gives CDR1 SEHNR, CDR2 FQNEAQ (reference sequence). With 1 base removed from V and 5 bases from J, the gap between germline ends came to 9 bases.

The chain employs TRBV28 and TRBJ2-1; D is undetermined. Trimming cost V 2 bases and J 6 bases, with 5 bases left between them. Germline CDR1 MDHEN, CDR2 SYDVKM. The CDR3 has 12 amino acids. The CDR3 reads CASSLAFNEQFF. In DNA form, the CDR3 reads TGTGCCAGCAGTTTAGCCTTCAATGAGCAGTTCTTC.

The sample holds many counts of this clonotype. V is TRBV12-3 or TRBV12-4 and J is TRBJ2-2; 10 bases agree with TRBD2. The CDR3 is 14 residues long. Trimming cost V 10 bases and J 3 bases; bases outside gene matches: 5. CDR3 sequence reads: CATGLADYTGELFF. As DNA, the CDR3 is TGTGCCACTGGACTAGCGGATTACACCGGGGAGCTGTTTTTT.

The table lists this clonotype with many counts. This chain uses TRBV3-1 with TRBJ1-4, with D possibly TRBD1 on 5 matching bases. With 4 bases removed from V and 12 bases from J, the gap between germline ends came to 18 bases. Germline assignment: CDR1 LGHDT and CDR2 YNNKEL (reference sequence). This CDR3 contains 14 residues. The chain's CDR3 is CASSPRVGTFELFF. The CDR3 DNA reads TGTGCCAGCAGCCCAAGGGTCGGGACCTTCGAACTGTTTTTT. The entire variable domain, with the rest obtained from reference TRBV3-1 and TRBJ1-4, is as follows: DTAVSQTPKYLVTQMGNDKSIKCEQNLGHDTMYWYKQDSKKFLKIMFSYNNKELIINETVPNRFSPKSPDKAHLNLHINSLELGDSAVYFCASSPRVGTFELFFGSGTQLSVL.

This clonotype was counted once. One junction end disagrees with the germline gene, perhaps due to a read error. This chain connects TRBV7-9 to TRBJ2-7, with D perhaps TRBD2 (7 bases). In germline, CDR1 is SEHNR, CDR2 FQNEAQ (reference sequence). CDR3 size: 14 residues. The CDR3 sequence is CAGSLAGARGEQYF. In DNA, the CDR3 is TGTGCCGGCAGCCTCGCGGGGGCCCGGGGCGAGCAGTACTTC.

This clonotype was observed many times. The chain combines TRBV4-2 with TRBJ2-3; tentatively, D is TRBD1 (6 bases). Germline-derived CDR1 and CDR2 are LGHNA and YNFKEQ. The CDR3 covers 15 residues. Deletions cut 0 bases from V and 3 bases from J, with 10 bases between. DNA for the CDR3: TGTGCCAGCAGCCAAGAACCCAGGGGTACAGATACGCAGTATTTT. This encodes CASSQEPRGTDTQYF.

This clonotype has ten or more counts. The chain employs TRBV3-1 and TRBJ2-5; D possibly uses TRBD1 or TRBD2 (7 bases each). V was trimmed by 3 bases and J by 9 bases, leaving 11 bases between them. The V gene's germline CDR1 is LGHDT and CDR2 YNNKEL (reference sequence). The CDR3 is 12 amino acids. CDR3 sequence reads: CASSQAGGAQYF. CDR3 sequence (DNA): TGTGCCAGCAGCCAGGCAGGGGGGGCCCAGTACTTC.

The genes are TRBV28 and TRBJ1-5; the D is unclear. The CDR3 has 21 amino acids. Per the germline V gene, CDR1 is MDHEN and CDR2 is SYDVKM. Trimming left V 4 bases short and J 0 bases short, with 28 bases between. CDR3 region: CASSSAPRLTMSGYSNQPQHF. For the CDR3, the DNA is TGTGCCAGCAGTTCTGCCCCCAGACTCACGATGTCGGGCTATAGCAATCAGCCCCAGCATTTT. Variable domain in full (rest from reference TRBV28 and TRBJ1-5): DVKVTQSSRYLVKRTGEKVFLECVQDMDHENMFWYRQDPGLGLRLIYFSYDVKMKEKGDIPEGYSVSREKKERFSLILESASTNQTSMYLCASSSAPRLTMSGYSNQPQHFGDGTRLSIL.

This clonotype has ten or more counts. This sequence joins TRBV18 and TRBJ2-5; TRBD1 or TRBD2 may be the D gene (6 bases each). CDR1 KGHSH and CDR2 LQKENI come from the germline V gene. With 5 bases removed from V and 4 bases from J, the gap between germline ends came to 14 bases. This CDR3 has 14 residues. The CDR3 here is CASSSRQEGETQYF. In DNA form, the CDR3 reads TGTGCCAGCTCATCTAGACAGGAGGGAGAGACCCAGTACTTC.

This clonotype showed up just a few times. This chain connects TRBV4-2 to TRBJ2-7; D is possibly TRBD1 (6 bases). The germline gives CDR1 LGHNA, CDR2 YNFKEQ. V was cut by 4 bases and J by 11 bases, with 18 bases left in between. The CDR3 runs to 13 residues. The CDR3 DNA reads TGTGCCAGCAGCCTTGGGATTGGGGGCAAGGAGTACTTC. Protein: CASSLGIGGKEYF.

This clonotype was counted at least ten times. The V call is TRBV29-1, the J call TRBJ1-1; D might be TRBD1 (5 bases). Germline assignment: CDR1 SQVTM and CDR2 ANQGSEA. The CDR3 totals 11 residues. Trimming removed 4 bases from V and 4 bases from J, with 7 bases in between. CDR3 in amino acids: CSVARGTEAFF. The CDR3, as DNA: TGCAGCGTTGCTAGGGGCACTGAAGCTTTCTTT.

The chain employs TRBV30 and TRBJ2-2; 7 bases agree with TRBD1. In germline, CDR1 is GTSNPN, CDR2 SVGIG (reference sequence). After removal of 2 bases from V and 4 bases from J, the junction contained 7 bases not matched to a gene. The CDR3 covers 15 residues. CDR3 nucleotides: TGTGCCTGGAGTCAACTTGGGACAGTCACCGGGGAGCTGTTTTTT. Its protein product is CAWSQLGTVTGELFF.

DNA of the CDR3: TGCAGTGCTAGAGTGGGGACAGGGGGCGTTTCACCCCTCCACTTT. Amino acids: CSARVGTGGVSPLHF. The V and J genes are TRBV20-1 and TRBJ1-6, with 12 bases identical to TRBD1. V lost 1 base and J lost 9; bases outside the gene matches: 4. The CDR3 has 15 amino acids. The germline V gene encodes CDR1 DFQATT and CDR2 SNEGSKA (reference sequence).

This clonotype has at least ten counts. A read error may account for a junction end that differs from germline. The chain joins TRBV18 to TRBJ2-5, with TRBD1 identical over 10 bases. CDR3 size: 13 residues. Per germline, CDR1 KGHSH and CDR2 LQKENI. In nucleotides, the CDR3 is TGTGCCAGCTCACCATCCCTGGACAGGGGGAAGGACTTC. Protein sequence: CASSPSLDRGKDF.

The CDR3 DNA is TGTGCCACCAGTGATCCTACAGGGAACGAGCAGTACTTC. Residues: CATSDPTGNEQYF. The V gene is TRBV24-1, the J gene TRBJ2-7; D is perhaps TRBD1 (6 bases). The CDR3 is made up of 13 amino acids. Germline CDR1 KGHDR, CDR2 SFDVKD. The V gene lost 3 bases and the J gene lost 5 bases, with 10 bases spanning the gap.

This clonotype was found a few times. This chain connects TRBV5-1 to TRBJ2-7; a possible D gene is TRBD1 (5 bases). Germline assignment: CDR1 SGHRS and CDR2 YFSETQ. The ends were cut back, 2 bases at V and 0 bases at J, with 12 bases in the middle. This CDR3 is 15 amino acids long. CDR3 in DNA: TGCGCCAGCAGCTTTGCCCCGGACAACTCCTACGAGCAGTACTTC. It is translated as CASSFAPDNSYEQYF.

This clonotype has more than one count but fewer than ten. The rearrangement joins TRBV7-2 to TRBJ2-1; TRBD2 aligns across 7 bases. Trimming cost V 4 bases and J 6 bases; bases outside gene matches: 15. This CDR3 has 17 amino acids. Looked up from germline, CDR1 is SGHTA and CDR2 is FQGNSA. This CDR3 is CASSSQAGSFFGNEQFF. CDR3 in DNA: TGTGCCAGCAGCTCGCAAGCGGGGTCCTTTTTTGGCAATGAGCAGTTCTTC.

This clonotype was detected ten times or more. V is TRBV12-3 or TRBV12-4 and J is TRBJ2-7; 8 bases fit TRBD1. Trimming took 3 bases from V and 6 from J; bases not matched to a gene: 4. This CDR3 is built from 13 residues. In DNA form, the CDR3 reads TGTGCCAGCAGTTTGCAGGGGGCCATCGAGCAGTACTTC. Translated: CASSLQGAIEQYF.

This clonotype appeared a few times. The V and J genes are TRBV10-3 and TRBJ2-7; 9 bases match TRBD2. Germline trimming cut 4 bases from V and 1 base from J; bases unmatched to any gene: 14. The V gene's germline CDR1 is ENHRY and CDR2 SYGVKD. The CDR3 totals 18 residues. The CDR3 DNA sequence: TGTGCCATCAGTGGGAGAGGTGCTAGCGGGAACCCTTCCTACGAGCAGTACTTC. Protein: CAISGRGASGNPSYEQYF.